Listed below are T cell receptor beta chains from one sample, sequenced in a study of blood T cell repertoires in COVID-19. Profiled with immunoSEQ multiplex PCR; TCRdb holds only in-frame clones, not every one. The sample holds about 190,000 clones, approximately 90% seen once. Sequences were obtained from peripheral blood. All receptors derive from a man aged 50-59 years with acute or convalescent COVID-19. Both conserved end residues are part of each CDR3. The order of the fields is V gene, D gene, J gene, clone size, CDR3 length, CDR3 DNA, CDR3 protein. A D gene is named only where the DNA matches it firmly. Rows give clone size only sometimes, using once, few, many, or a class for an expanded clone.

V gene: TRBV2; D gene: -; J gene: TRBJ1-1; clone size: -; CDR3 length: 13; CDR3 DNA: TGTGCCAGCAGTGAGTCGGAGATCACTGAAGCTTTCTTT; CDR3 protein: CASSESEITEAFF
V gene: TRBV5-1; D gene: -; J gene: TRBJ1-5; clone size: -; CDR3 length: 15; CDR3 DNA: TGCGCCAGCAGCTTGGCCGAGAATAGCAATCAGCCCCAGCATTTT; CDR3 protein: CASSLAENSNQPQHF
V gene: TRBV9; D gene: TRBD1; J gene: TRBJ2-2; clone size: -; CDR3 length: 16; CDR3 DNA: TGTGCCAGCAGCCTTACCCAGGGGGCGGTGGCCGGGGAGCTGTTTTTT; CDR3 protein: CASSLTQGAVAGELFF
V gene: TRBV27; D gene: TRBD1; J gene: TRBJ2-6; clone size: -; CDR3 length: 20; CDR3 DNA: TGTGCCAGCAGTCCCTTCCTCCGGGACAGGGCACACTCTGGGGCCAACGTCCTGACTTTC; CDR3 protein: CASSPFLRDRAHSGANVLTF
V gene: TRBV7-2; D gene: -; J gene: TRBJ2-1; clone size: -; CDR3 length: 16; CDR3 DNA: TGTGCCAGCAGCTCACAGGGCACGGTACAGGTCAATGAGCAGTTCTTC; CDR3 protein: CASSSQGTVQVNEQFF
V gene: TRBV7-2; D gene: TRBD1; J gene: TRBJ1-6; clone size: once; CDR3 length: 17; CDR3 DNA: TGTGCCAGCAGCTTACACACGGCGGGACAGGGGTTATCACCCCTCCACTTT; CDR3 protein: CASSLHTAGQGLSPLHF
V gene: TRBV6-1; D gene: -; J gene: TRBJ1-6; clone size: -; CDR3 length: 15; CDR3 DNA: TGTGCCAGCAGTGAAACAGTCAGGGTAGGATCACCCCTCCACTTT; CDR3 protein: CASSETVRVGSPLHF
V gene: TRBV6-4; D gene: TRBD2; J gene: TRBJ2-3; clone size: once; CDR3 length: 15; CDR3 DNA: TGTGCCAGCAGGAGACTAGCGGGAGGGTCAGATACGCAGTATTTT; CDR3 protein: CASRRLAGGSDTQYF
V gene: TRBV3-1/TRBV3-2; D gene: -; J gene: TRBJ2-2; clone size: -; CDR3 length: 14; CDR3 DNA: TGTGCCAGCAGCCAAGATCGTGTTTTCGGGGAGCTGTTTTTT; CDR3 protein: CASSQDRVFGELFF
V gene: TRBV7-9; D gene: -; J gene: TRBJ2-7; clone size: -; CDR3 length: 13; CDR3 DNA: TGTGCCAGCAGCTCGGTTTTTCGCAACGAGCAGTACTTC; CDR3 protein: CASSSVFRNEQYF
V gene: TRBV19; D gene: TRBD1; J gene: TRBJ1-2; clone size: -; CDR3 length: 12; CDR3 DNA: TGTGCCAGTACGGACAGGGGCTATGGCTACACCTTC; CDR3 protein: CASTDRGYGYTF
V gene: TRBV19; D gene: TRBD1; J gene: TRBJ1-5; clone size: -; CDR3 length: 16; CDR3 DNA: TGTGCCAGTAGTATCTCCCCGGACAGGGGCCATCAGCCCCAGCATTTT; CDR3 protein: CASSISPDRGHQPQHF
V gene: TRBV29-1; D gene: TRBD1; J gene: TRBJ1-2; clone size: -; CDR3 length: 15; CDR3 DNA: TGCAGCGCGTTAATAGGATCAGGGGGTGAATATGGCTACACCTTC; CDR3 protein: CSALIGSGGEYGYTF
V gene: TRBV10-1; D gene: TRBD1; J gene: TRBJ2-1; clone size: -; CDR3 length: 15; CDR3 DNA: TGCGCCAGCAGTGAGTCTGGGACAGGGTACAATGAGCAGTTCTTC; CDR3 protein: CASSESGTGYNEQFF
V gene: TRBV7-9; D gene: TRBD1; J gene: TRBJ2-2; clone size: -; CDR3 length: 18; CDR3 DNA: TGTGCCAGCAGTTCAAGTGTACCGGGACAGGGGAACACCGGGGAGCTGTTTTTT; CDR3 protein: CASSSSVPGQGNTGELFF
V gene: TRBV7-2; D gene: -; J gene: TRBJ2-5; clone size: -; CDR3 length: 13; CDR3 DNA: TGTGCCAGCACACAGACCGTGGGAGAGACCCAGTACTTC; CDR3 protein: CASTQTVGETQYF
V gene: TRBV19; D gene: -; J gene: TRBJ1-1; clone size: -; CDR3 length: 15; CDR3 DNA: TGTGCCAGTAGTATTACCTGGACACCGAACACTGAAGCTTTCTTT; CDR3 protein: CASSITWTPNTEAFF
V gene: TRBV4-1; D gene: TRBD1; J gene: TRBJ1-2; clone size: -; CDR3 length: 14; CDR3 DNA: TGCGCCAGCAGCCAAGCAGGGGGCAGCTATGGCTACACCTTC; CDR3 protein: CASSQAGGSYGYTF
V gene: TRBV6-5; D gene: TRBD1; J gene: TRBJ1-2; clone size: once; CDR3 length: 13; CDR3 DNA: TGTGCCATTCGACAGGGCCTAAACTATGGCTACACCTTC; CDR3 protein: CAIRQGLNYGYTF
V gene: TRBV18; D gene: TRBD1; J gene: TRBJ1-5; clone size: -; CDR3 length: 14; CDR3 DNA: TGTGCCAGCTCACCCGGACAGGGGGAACAGCCCCAGCATTTT; CDR3 protein: CASSPGQGEQPQHF
V gene: TRBV30; D gene: -; J gene: TRBJ1-5; clone size: -; CDR3 length: 13; CDR3 DNA: TGTGCCTGGAGTGGTGGAGGGAATCAGCCCCAGCATTTT; CDR3 protein: CAWSGGGNQPQHF
V gene: TRBV4-1; D gene: TRBD2; J gene: TRBJ2-3; clone size: -; CDR3 length: 15; CDR3 DNA: TGCGCCAGCAGCCAAGTCGGGGGGGCGGCAGATACGCAGTATTTT; CDR3 protein: CASSQVGGAADTQYF
V gene: TRBV6-1; D gene: TRBD1; J gene: TRBJ2-7; clone size: few; CDR3 length: 14; CDR3 DNA: TGTGCCAGCAGTGAGGACAGGGGCGCCTACGAGCAGTACTTC; CDR3 protein: CASSEDRGAYEQYF
V gene: TRBV28; D gene: TRBD1; J gene: TRBJ1-5; clone size: -; CDR3 length: 14; CDR3 DNA: TGTGCCACCGGGACAGGCAGGGGCAATCAGCCCCAGCATTTT; CDR3 protein: CATGTGRGNQPQHF
V gene: TRBV28; D gene: -; J gene: TRBJ1-1; clone size: -; CDR3 length: 12; CDR3 DNA: TGTGCCAGCAATACCGTCGGCACTGAAGCTTTCTTT; CDR3 protein: CASNTVGTEAFF
V gene: TRBV4-2; D gene: -; J gene: TRBJ1-2; clone size: -; CDR3 length: 18; CDR3 DNA: TGTGCCAGCAGCCAAGACTGGGACACGGTTACAAACCTCTATGGCTACACCTTC; CDR3 protein: CASSQDWDTVTNLYGYTF
V gene: TRBV28; D gene: -; J gene: TRBJ2-7; clone size: -; CDR3 length: 15; CDR3 DNA: TGTGCCAGCAAACATCGGAGGGAGGGGGACTACGAGCAGTACTTC; CDR3 protein: CASKHRREGDYEQYF
V gene: TRBV27; D gene: TRBD2; J gene: TRBJ2-1; clone size: few; CDR3 length: 16; CDR3 DNA: TGTGCCAGCAGTCCCTCACTAGCGGGGGTATACAATGAGCAGTTCTTC; CDR3 protein: CASSPSLAGVYNEQFF
V gene: TRBV7-2; D gene: -; J gene: TRBJ1-3; clone size: -; CDR3 length: 14; CDR3 DNA: TGTGCCAGCAGCCCCGCTGGGAGTGGAAACACCATATATTTT; CDR3 protein: CASSPAGSGNTIYF